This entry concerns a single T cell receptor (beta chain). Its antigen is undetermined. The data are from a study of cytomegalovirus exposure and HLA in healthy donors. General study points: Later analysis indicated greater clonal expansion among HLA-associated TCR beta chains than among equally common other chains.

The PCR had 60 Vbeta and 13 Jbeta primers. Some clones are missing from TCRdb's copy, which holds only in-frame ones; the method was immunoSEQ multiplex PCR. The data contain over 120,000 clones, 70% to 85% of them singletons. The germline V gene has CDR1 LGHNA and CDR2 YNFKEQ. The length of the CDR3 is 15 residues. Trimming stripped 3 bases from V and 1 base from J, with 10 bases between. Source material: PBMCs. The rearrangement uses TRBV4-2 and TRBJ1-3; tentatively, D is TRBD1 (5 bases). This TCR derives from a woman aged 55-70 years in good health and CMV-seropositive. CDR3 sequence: CASSQAGDSGNTIYF. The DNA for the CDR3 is TGTGCCAGCAGCCAGGCGGGGGATTCTGGAAACACCATATATTTT.